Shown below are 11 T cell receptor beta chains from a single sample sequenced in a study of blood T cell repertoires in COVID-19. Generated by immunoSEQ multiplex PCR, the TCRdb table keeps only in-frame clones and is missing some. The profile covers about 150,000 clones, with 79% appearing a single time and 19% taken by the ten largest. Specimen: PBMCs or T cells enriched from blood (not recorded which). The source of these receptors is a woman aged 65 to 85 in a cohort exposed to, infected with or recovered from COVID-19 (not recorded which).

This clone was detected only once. The CDR3 loop reads CASSFVRDTEAFF. In nucleotides, the CDR3 is TGTGCCAGCAGCTTCGTGCGGGACACTGAAGCTTTCTTT. The rearrangement links TRBV11-2 to TRBJ1-1; D is unclear. This CDR3 is 13 amino acids long. V lost 3 bases and J 3 bases, leaving 8 bases between the germline ends. CDR1 is SGHAT and CDR2 is FQNNGV in the germline V gene.

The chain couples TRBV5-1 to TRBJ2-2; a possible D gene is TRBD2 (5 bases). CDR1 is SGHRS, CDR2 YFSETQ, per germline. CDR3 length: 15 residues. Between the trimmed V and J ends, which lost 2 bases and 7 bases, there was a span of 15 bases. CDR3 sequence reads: CASSLARTRGGELFF. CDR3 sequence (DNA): TGCGCCAGCAGCTTAGCCCGGACTCGGGGCGGGGAGCTGTTTTTT.

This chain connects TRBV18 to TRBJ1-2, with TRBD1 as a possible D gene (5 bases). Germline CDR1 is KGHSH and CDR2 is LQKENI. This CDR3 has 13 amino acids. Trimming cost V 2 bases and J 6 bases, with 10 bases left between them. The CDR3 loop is CASSPTDSHGYTF. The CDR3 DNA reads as TGTGCCAGCTCACCAACCGACAGCCATGGCTACACCTTC.

The CDR3 nucleotides are TGTGCCAGCAGCGTAGCCCCTAGAGCCTCCTACAATGAGCAGTTCTTC. It yields the protein CASSVAPRASYNEQFF. This chain connects TRBV9 to TRBJ2-1; no definite D call. The length of the CDR3 is 16 residues. CDR1 and CDR2 from the germline V gene are SGDLS and YYNGEE. V dropped 0 bases and J dropped 0 bases, with 10 bases sitting between them.

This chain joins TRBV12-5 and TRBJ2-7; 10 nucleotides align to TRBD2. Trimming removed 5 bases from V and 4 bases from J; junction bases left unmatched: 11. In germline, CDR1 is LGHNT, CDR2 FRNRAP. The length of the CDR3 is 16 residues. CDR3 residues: CASGTNSGRILYEQYF. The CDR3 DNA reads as TGTGCTAGTGGTACGAATAGCGGGAGGATCCTATACGAGCAGTACTTC.

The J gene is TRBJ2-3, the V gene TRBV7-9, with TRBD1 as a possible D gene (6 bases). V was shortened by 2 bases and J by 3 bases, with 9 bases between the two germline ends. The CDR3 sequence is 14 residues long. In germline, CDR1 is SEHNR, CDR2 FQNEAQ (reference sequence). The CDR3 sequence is CASSLTGKTDTQYF. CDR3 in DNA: TGTGCCAGCAGCTTAACAGGGAAAACAGATACGCAGTATTTT.

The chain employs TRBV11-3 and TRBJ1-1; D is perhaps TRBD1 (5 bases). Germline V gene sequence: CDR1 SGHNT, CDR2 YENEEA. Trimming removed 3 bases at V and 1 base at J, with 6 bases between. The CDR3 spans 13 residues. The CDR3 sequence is CASSFGGNTEAFF. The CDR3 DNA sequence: TGTGCCAGCAGCTTCGGGGGGAACACTGAAGCTTTCTTT.

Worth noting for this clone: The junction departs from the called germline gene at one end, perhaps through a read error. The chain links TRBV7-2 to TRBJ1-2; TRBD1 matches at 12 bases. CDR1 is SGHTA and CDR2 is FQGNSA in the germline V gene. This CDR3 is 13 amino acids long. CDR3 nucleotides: TGTGCCAGCACCTTAGGGACAGGGGGCGGCTACACCTTC. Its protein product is CASTLGTGGGYTF. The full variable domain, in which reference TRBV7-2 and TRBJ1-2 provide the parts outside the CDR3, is GAGVSQSPSNKVTEKGKDVELRCDPISGHTALYWYRQSLGQGLEFLIYFQGNSAPDKSGLPSDRFSAERTGGSVSTLTIQRTQQEDSAVYLCASTLGTGGGYTFGSGTRLTVV.

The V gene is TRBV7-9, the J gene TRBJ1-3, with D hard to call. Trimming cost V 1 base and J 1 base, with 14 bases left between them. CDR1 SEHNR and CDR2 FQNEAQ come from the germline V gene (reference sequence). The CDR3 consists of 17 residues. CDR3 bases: TGTGCCAGCAGCTTAGGGGGATTGACGGGGTCTGGAAACACCATATATTTT. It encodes CASSLGGLTGSGNTIYF.

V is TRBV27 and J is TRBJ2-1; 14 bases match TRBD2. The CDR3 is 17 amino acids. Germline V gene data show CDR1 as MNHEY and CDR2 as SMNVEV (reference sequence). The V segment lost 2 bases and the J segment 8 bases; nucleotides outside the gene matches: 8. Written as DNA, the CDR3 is TGTGCCAGCAGTTTAGGGCCGGGACTAGCGGGAGTAGATGAGCAGTTCTTC. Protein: CASSLGPGLAGVDEQFF.

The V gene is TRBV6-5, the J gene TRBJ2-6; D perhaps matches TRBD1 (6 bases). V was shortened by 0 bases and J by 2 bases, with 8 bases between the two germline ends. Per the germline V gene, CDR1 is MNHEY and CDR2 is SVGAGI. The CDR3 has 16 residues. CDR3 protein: CASSYSSGAGANVLTF. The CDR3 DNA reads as TGTGCCAGCAGTTACTCATCAGGGGCTGGGGCCAACGTCCTGACTTTC.